These 18 T cell receptor beta chains originate from one sample sequenced in a study of T cells in Graves' hyperthyroidism and ophthalmopathy. From RNA transcripts, TCR beta CDR3 regions were amplified. A set of HTBI primers served as the primers for a first-round RT-PCR of the TCR CDR3. Via MiXCR, TCRdb re-called the multiplex PCR reads, giving one row per CDR3 protein. The sample yields 700,000 to 850,000 distinct CDR3 sequences, roughly a third seen once. Sequencing was carried out using blood. Every receptor here comes from a woman aged 40-49 years with Graves' hyperthyroidism.

This clonotype was counted at least ten times. The V gene is TRBV10-3, the J gene TRBJ1-6, with 7 bases aligning to TRBD1. The germline V gene encodes CDR1 ENHRY and CDR2 SYGVKD. J lost 6 bases, V lost 6 bases, and 2 bases had no gene match. CDR3 length: 13 amino acids. The CDR3 DNA follows: TGTGCCATCAGGCAGGGGGGTAATTCACCCCTCCACTTT. Translating it yields CAIRQGGNSPLHF.

The rearrangement joins TRBV20-1 to TRBJ2-7; 16 bases fit TRBD2. From germline, CDR1 is DFQATT and CDR2 SNEGSKA (reference sequence). CDR3 length equals 17 residues. Trimming cost V 5 bases and J 4 bases; bases outside gene matches: 11. In DNA, the CDR3 is TGCAGTGCTCTAAGGGGACTAGCGGGAGGGAATAAGTACGAGCAGTACTTC. Encoded protein: CSALRGLAGGNKYEQYF.

This clonotype was seen repeatedly, ten times or more. This chain connects TRBV5-6 to TRBJ2-5, with D perhaps TRBD1 or TRBD2 (6 bases each). CDR1 and CDR2 (germline): SGHDT, YYEEEE. The CDR3 sequence is 13 residues long. Trimming shortened V by 4 bases and J by 4 bases, and 11 bases separated the two germline ends. The CDR3 is CASSRKGGETQYF. The CDR3 bases are TGTGCCAGCAGCCGGAAGGGGGGAGAGACCCAGTACTTC.

As to this clonotype: Possible read error: a much larger clone is one base away. The chain has TRBV11-3 and TRBJ2-5; D is perhaps TRBD1 (6 bases). This CDR3 comprises 13 residues. Germline CDR1 and CDR2: SGHNT and YENEEA. Trimming took off 8 bases at V and 4 bases at J, with 14 bases between the two ends. In DNA form, the CDR3 reads TGTGCCAGCTGCCAGGGGTTAACAGAGACCCAGTACTTC. Encoded protein: CASCQGLTETQYF.

This clonotype was observed at least ten times. The chain recombines TRBV12-3 or TRBV12-4 with TRBJ2-7, with TRBD1 matching over 7 bases. Trimming removed 7 bases from V and 3 bases from J; junction bases left unmatched: 9. This CDR3 contains 14 residues. The DNA for the CDR3 is TGTGCCAGCACCCCCCCCGGGACAGTCTACGAGCAGTACTTC. It codes for CASTPPGTVYEQYF.

This clonotype was observed at least ten times. The CDR3 sequence: CSATGAQPGETQYF. Written as DNA, the CDR3 is TGCAGTGCTACAGGGGCCCAGCCAGGAGAGACCCAGTACTTC. The V and J genes are TRBV20-1 and TRBJ2-5, with D perhaps TRBD1 (6 bases). Germline-derived CDR1 and CDR2 are DFQATT and SNEGSKA (reference sequence). The CDR3 has 14 amino acids. Trimming removed 4 bases at V and 4 bases at J, with 16 bases between.

This clonotype was picked up many times. This sequence joins TRBV10-3 and TRBJ2-5; D might be TRBD2 (5 bases). Trimming took off 4 bases at V and 2 bases at J, with 14 bases between the two ends. CDR1 ENHRY and CDR2 SYGVKD come from the germline V gene. CDR3 length: 15 amino acids. The CDR3 is CAISVGSTGQETQYF. In DNA form, the CDR3 reads TGTGCCATCAGTGTAGGTTCCACGGGGCAAGAGACCCAGTACTTC.

The sample holds a few counts of this clonotype. This sequence joins TRBV4-1 and TRBJ1-4; unclear D gene. Germline loops: CDR1 MGHRA, CDR2 YSYEKL. With 1 base removed from V and 0 bases from J, the gap between germline ends came to 9 bases. The CDR3 is 16 residues long. The CDR3 DNA reads as TGCGCCAGCAGCCAAGTACGAGCAGCAACTAATGAAAAACTGTTTTTT. Translation gives CASSQVRAATNEKLFF.

The CDR3 DNA is TGTGCCATCAGAGCACGGGACAGGAGTCCTCGTGGGGCCAACGTCCTGACTTTC. It yields the protein CAIRARDRSPRGANVLTF. This chain joins TRBV10-3 and TRBJ2-6; 8 nucleotides align to TRBD1. From germline, CDR1 is ENHRY and CDR2 SYGVKD. The CDR3 is made up of 18 amino acids. J gave up 3 bases and V 6 bases, and 13 bases lay outside the gene matches.

J is TRBJ2-1 and V is TRBV7-8; D is perhaps TRBD2 (6 bases). The length of the CDR3 is 15 residues. The ends were cut back, 4 bases at V and 3 bases at J, with 13 bases in the middle. Per germline, CDR1 SGHVS and CDR2 FQNEAQ. This chain's CDR3 is CASSSGTEFYNEQFF. In DNA form, the CDR3 reads TGTGCCAGCAGCTCCGGGACTGAGTTCTACAATGAGCAGTTCTTC.

About this clonotype: At one of its ends the junction is not consistent with the germline gene, which may arise from a read error. V and J are TRBV12-3 or TRBV12-4 and TRBJ2-7, with 8 nucleotides matching TRBD1. CDR3 length: 14 residues. The CDR3 spells CTSSGAGQGYEQYF. The CDR3 bases are TGTACCAGCAGTGGAGCCGGACAGGGCTACGAGCAGTACTTC.

This clonotype has more than one count but fewer than ten. V is TRBV7-9 and J is TRBJ1-1; TRBD1 aligns across 8 bases. The CDR3 sequence is 12 residues long. V was pared by 7 bases and J by 9 bases, with 7 bases of the junction left unmatched. Germline-derived CDR1 and CDR2 are SEHNR and FQNEAQ (reference sequence). DNA for the CDR3: TGTGCCAGCAAGGGTAGGACAGGGAAAGCTTTCTTT. Translating gives CASKGRTGKAFF.

The J gene is TRBJ1-1, the V gene TRBV6-6; D call uncertain. This CDR3 spans 15 amino acids. Germline V gene sequence: CDR1 MNHNY, CDR2 SVGAGI (reference sequence). The V end lost 7 bases, the J end lost 0 bases, and 15 bases lay between the germline ends. CDR3 protein: CASTQEGGLNTEAFF. CDR3 DNA: TGTGCCAGCACCCAGGAGGGCGGATTGAACACTGAAGCTTTCTTT.

This clonotype was seen a handful of times. The V call is TRBV19, the J call TRBJ2-7; D is undetermined. Trimming shortened V by 5 bases and J by 7 bases, and 15 bases separated the two germline ends. The CDR3 totals 13 residues. The V gene's germline CDR1 is LNHDA and CDR2 SQIVND (reference sequence). CDR3 DNA: TGTGCCAGTAGTTCTTCGGGTCCGAGGGAGCAGTACTTC. This gives the protein CASSSSGPREQYF.

The chain has TRBV11-1 and TRBJ2-1, with 10 bases identical to TRBD2. In germline, CDR1 is SGHAT, CDR2 FQDESV (reference sequence). The CDR3 extends over 16 amino acids. Germline trimming cut 5 bases from V and 7 bases from J; bases unmatched to any gene: 11. The CDR3, as DNA: TGTGCCAGCAGCCTACCTAGCGGGAGTATTATGAATGAGCAGTTCTTC. As protein: CASSLPSGSIMNEQFF.

This clonotype was detected only a few times. The gene calls are TRBV4-1 and TRBJ2-7; 8 bases agree with TRBD2. V trimming: 4 bases; J trimming: 1 base; junction bases outside the gene matches: 6. CDR1 is MGHRA and CDR2 is YSYEKL in the germline V gene. This CDR3 spans 15 amino acids. The CDR3 sequence: CASSPPAGASYEQYF. Written as DNA, the CDR3 is TGCGCCAGCAGCCCCCCAGCGGGAGCATCCTACGAGCAGTACTTC.

Worth noting for this clonotype: At one end, the junction sequence differs from germline, possibly due to a read error. The chain joins TRBV7-6 to TRBJ2-3; D is undetermined. CDR1 SGHVS and CDR2 FNYEAQ come from the germline V gene. This CDR3 has 15 residues. The chain's CDR3 is CAGSLALANTDTQYF. CDR3 DNA sequence: TGTGCCGGCAGCTTAGCTCTGGCTAACACAGATACGCAGTATTTT.

In this sample, this clonotype turned up a few times. The genes are TRBV11-3 and TRBJ2-2, with TRBD1 identical over 7 bases. With V trimmed by 5 bases and J by 1 base, 10 bases remained unmatched. In germline, CDR1 is SGHNT, CDR2 YENEEA. The CDR3 totals 17 residues. The CDR3: CASSTTGIQVNTGELFF. CDR3 DNA: TGTGCCAGCAGCACGACAGGGATCCAGGTGAACACCGGGGAGCTGTTTTTT.